The clone carrying this T cell receptor beta chain has only a few counts. This CDR3 has 13 amino acids. V shed 7 bases and J shed 0 bases, with 7 bases lying between them. Germline-derived CDR1 and CDR2 are ENHRY and SYGVKD. The template for TCR beta VDJ and CDR3 sequence profiling was genomic DNA. TCRdb re-derived calls from the reads in MiXCR, one entry per CDR3 protein. In the table there are under 200,000 distinct CDR3 sequences, roughly 47% of which are singletons. The data stem from a study of CD8+CD57+ T cells in acquired aplastic anemia. The receptor was isolated from a human donor in good health. The specimen sequenced was sorted CD4+, CD8+, or CD8+CD57+ T cells (not recorded which) from PBMCs. The gene calls are TRBV10-3 and TRBJ1-5; D gene unclear. The CDR3 region is CAIKGDSNQPQHF. In DNA, the CDR3 is TGTGCCATCAAAGGTGATAGCAATCAGCCCCAGCATTTT.